Listed below are T cell receptor beta chains from one sample, sequenced in a study of shared T cell receptors in the human thymus. Clones were read by immunoSEQ multiplex PCR, and TCRdb kept only the in-frame ones, dropping some. The sample lists roughly 710,000 clones; 80% to 90% were seen once. This sample was also put to use in a study of human thymus T cells.

Sequencing was performed on thymocytes. These receptors originate from a girl under two years old with a congenital heart defect. The CDR3 runs from the conserved cysteine through the conserved F or W. D genes are given only for firm matches.

cdr3_length | j_call | v_call | d_call | cdr3_aa
15 | TRBJ2-7 | TRBV18 | . | CASSPERPKGGEQYF
17 | TRBJ1-4 | TRBV11-2 | TRBD1 | CASSQGQGVSSNEKLFF
16 | TRBJ2-3 | TRBV7-6 | TRBD2 | CASSLVAGARTDTQYF
19 | TRBJ2-3 | TRBV15 | TRBD2 | CATNKRSQPAGGNTDTQYF
14 | TRBJ2-7 | TRBV7-8 | . | CASSPDDKSYEQYF
14 | TRBJ1-1 | TRBV5-1 | TRBD1 | CASSSGQGGTEAFF
13 | TRBJ1-1 | TRBV6-5 | . | CASTHSVNTEAFF
14 | TRBJ1-4 | TRBV7-9 | . | CASSFPGVNEKLFF
21 | TRBJ2-6 | TRBV28 | . | CASSLRNNRVGRWTGANVLTF
18 | TRBJ2-7 | TRBV28 | TRBD1 | CASSFRTPGQGVTYEQYF
12 | TRBJ2-1 | TRBV7-3 | TRBD2 | CASSSGGNEQFF
14 | TRBJ1-1 | TRBV10-3 | . | CAIRDREQNTEAFF
14 | TRBJ1-2 | TRBV6-1 | . | CASSDATGNYGYTF
15 | TRBJ2-3 | TRBV10-3 | TRBD2 | CAILISGRFTDTQYF
16 | TRBJ2-3 | TRBV5-6 | . | CASSFFGTPETDTQYF
13 | TRBJ1-6 | TRBV15 | . | CATSWPGGSPLHF
16 | TRBJ1-2 | TRBV9 | . | CASSGGGGATNYGYTF
13 | TRBJ2-7 | TRBV29-1 | . | CSVRRVWRGEQYF
14 | TRBJ2-1 | TRBV11-2 | . | CASSLPSRPYEQFF
14 | TRBJ1-1 | TRBV5-5 | . | CASSQTDRNTEAFF
17 | TRBJ2-2 | TRBV27 | TRBD2 | CASSPTPRGGAVGELFF
13 | TRBJ1-1 | TRBV30 | . | CAWNPLRITEAFF
17 | TRBJ1-5 | TRBV19 | TRBD1 | CASTIGADRGWNQPQHF
14 | TRBJ2-1 | TRBV28 | . | CASSLWAVFNEQFF
18 | TRBJ1-6 | TRBV18 | TRBD1 | CASSPGRQGVQKGSPLHF
19 | TRBJ1-2 | TRBV5-1 | . | CASSLGGGGWARPEYGYTF
16 | TRBJ1-2 | TRBV7-8 | . | CASSLVPAPGIYGYTF
15 | TRBJ2-1 | TRBV5-4 | . | CASSLVPGFRNEQFF
19 | TRBJ1-1 | TRBV18 | TRBD1 | CASSSNWSGQGGKNTEAFF
16 | TRBJ1-3 | TRBV5-6 | . | CASSSPGKHSGNTIYF
19 | TRBJ2-7 | TRBV4-3 | TRBD2 | CASSQDLTYIAGHSYEQYF
15 | TRBJ1-2 | TRBV28 | TRBD1 | CASSPQGPDPYGYTF
16 | TRBJ1-5 | TRBV21-1 | . | CASSKQGQGGNQPQHF
16 | TRBJ2-5 | TRBV6-6 | . | CASSRETRQAQETQYF
15 | TRBJ2-2 | TRBV14 | TRBD1 | CASSHGQDVAGELFF
14 | TRBJ1-2 | TRBV7-6 | . | CASSLEPQIYGYTF
18 | TRBJ2-5 | TRBV7-2 | . | CASSSVQTRQDSQETQYF
17 | TRBJ2-1 | TRBV2 | TRBD2 | CASSSSGGAPGPYEQFF
13 | TRBJ2-7 | TRBV2 | TRBD1 | CASRGQGRYEQYF
15 | TRBJ2-7 | TRBV4-1 | . | CASSQGFGVGYEQYF
15 | . | TRBV27 | . | CASSSPPGLGYEQYF
13 | TRBJ2-5 | TRBV28 | . | CASSPILSETQYF
13 | TRBJ2-5 | TRBV6-5 | . | CASSRGAVETQYF
19 | TRBJ2-3 | TRBV5-1 | TRBD2 | CASSLVWVVAGFVADTQYF
19 | TRBJ2-2 | TRBV10-2 | . | CASSVEILLAHTLTGELFF
15 | TRBJ1-1 | TRBV28 | TRBD1 | CASSFQGAHLPEAFF
15 | TRBJ2-7 | TRBV11-2 | TRBD1 | CASSWDREFSYEQYF
14 | TRBJ1-3 | TRBV10-3 | . | CAISDGGSGNTIYF
12 | TRBJ2-7 | TRBV6-1 | TRBD2 | CASKAGGYEQYF
12 | TRBJ2-7 | TRBV28 | . | CASTLSGDEQYF
13 | TRBJ1-1 | TRBV27 | TRBD1 | CASSSTGYTEAFF
12 | TRBJ2-1 | TRBV2 | . | CAKRLEGNEQFF
13 | TRBJ1-1 | TRBV25-1 | . | CASSDGVRTEAFF
17 | TRBJ2-6 | TRBV18 | TRBD1 | CASSPVTGGVGDNVLTF